This passage covers 21 T cell receptor beta chains from one sample sequenced in a study of identical twins (dated by TCRdb to the mid-2010s). The library was prepared using 5' RACE. TCRdb records Illumina HiSeq 2000 as the sequencer. In-frame beta chains were kept once TCRdb had trimmed the public reads at Q25 with fastp and called clones with MiXCR. All rows with the same CDR3 protein become a single entry with the most common DNA and genes. This sample comprises around 250,000 distinct CDR3 sequences, approximately 7% of them detected only once. About 3.6% of the sample is taken by the ten largest. These data are also associated with another study on yellow fever vaccine responses in identical twins.

Material: memory (CD45RO+) T cells sorted from blood. The cell subset or site tag for this specimen amounts to: CD45RO+ enriched T cells. These receptors came from a woman in her late teens or twenties in good health.

At least ten counts were recorded for this clonotype. The V call is TRBV9, the J call TRBJ1-1; 7 nucleotides line up with TRBD1. Germline loops: CDR1 SGDLS, CDR2 YYNGEE. V lost 4 bases and J lost 2; bases outside the gene matches: 8. The CDR3 extends over 15 amino acids. The CDR3 DNA sequence: TGTGCCAGCAGCTCTCGACAGGGCCACAACACTGAAGCTTTCTTT. Translating it yields CASSSRQGHNTEAFF.

This clonotype was counted only a few times. V and J are TRBV7-9 and TRBJ2-3; D unresolved. This CDR3 has 15 amino acids. V was clipped by 3 bases and J by 0 bases, with 10 bases between them. CDR1 SEHNR and CDR2 FQNEAQ come from the germline V gene (reference sequence). The CDR3 loop is CASSFSYSSTDTQYF. CDR3 DNA: TGTGCCAGCAGCTTTTCCTATAGTAGCACAGATACGCAGTATTTT.

A few counts support this clonotype. This rearrangement joins TRBV12-5 to TRBJ2-1; possible D gene TRBD2, 6 bases. Per germline, CDR1 LGHNT and CDR2 FRNRAP. Trimming took off 3 bases at V and 0 bases at J, with 15 bases between the two ends. The CDR3 runs to 17 residues. The CDR3 nucleotides read TGTGCTAGTGGTTTAGGGCTAGCGCCGAGCTCCTACAATGAGCAGTTCTTC. Amino acids: CASGLGLAPSSYNEQFF.

This clonotype was seen repeatedly, ten times or more. The chain uses TRBV6-6 and TRBJ2-1; 7 bases line up with TRBD2. In germline, CDR1 is MNHNY, CDR2 SVGAGI (reference sequence). The CDR3 totals 13 residues. Trimming took 10 bases from V and 5 from J; bases not matched to a gene: 8. The CDR3 protein is CATGEGRDNEQFF. CDR3 DNA sequence: TGTGCCACCGGGGAGGGCAGGGACAATGAGCAGTTCTTC.

This clonotype was found many times. The chain carries TRBV5-1 and TRBJ1-6; a weak D match, TRBD1 (6 bases). Germline CDR1 is SGHRS and CDR2 is YFSETQ. The length of the CDR3 is 14 residues. Trimming shortened V by 1 base and J by 5 bases, and 7 bases separated the two germline ends. The CDR3 bases are TGCGCCAGCAGCTTGAACAGGGATAATTCACCCCTCCACTTT. It is translated as CASSLNRDNSPLHF.

This clonotype came up a few times. The chain uses TRBV10-1 and TRBJ2-5; possibly TRBD2 for D (5 bases). Trimming pared 3 bases from V and 1 base from J, leaving 15 bases between. The germline V gene has CDR1 WNHNN and CDR2 SYGVQD (reference sequence). This CDR3 is built from 16 residues. The CDR3 nucleotides are TGCGCCAGCAGTGATGGAACGGGAAGCGGCCAAGAGACCCAGTACTTC. Residues: CASSDGTGSGQETQYF.

There are a few counts of this clonotype. The rearrangement links TRBV28 to TRBJ2-5; 11 bases line up with TRBD1. Germline assignment: CDR1 MDHEN and CDR2 SYDVKM. Germline trimming cut 4 bases from V and 4 bases from J; bases unmatched to any gene: 2. There are 14 residues in the CDR3. This CDR3 is CASSWTGGLETQYF. For the CDR3, the DNA is TGTGCCAGCAGTTGGACAGGGGGCTTAGAGACCCAGTACTTC. The entire variable domain, with the rest obtained from reference TRBV28 and TRBJ2-5, is as follows: DVKVTQSSRYLVKRTGEKVFLECVQDMDHENMFWYRQDPGLGLRLIYFSYDVKMKEKGDIPEGYSVSREKKERFSLILESASTNQTSMYLCASSWTGGLETQYFGPGTRLLVL.

The V call is TRBV6-1, the J call TRBJ2-5, with TRBD1 matching 11 bases. CDR1 is MNHNS, CDR2 SASEGT, per germline. The CDR3 extends over 14 amino acids. J gave up 7 bases and V 5 bases, and 6 bases lay outside the gene matches. The CDR3 loop is CASSQGQGVTTQYF. In nucleotides, the CDR3 is TGTGCCAGCAGTCAGGGACAGGGGGTGACGACCCAGTACTTC.

The rearrangement joins TRBV27 to TRBJ2-2, with D perhaps TRBD2 (6 bases). CDR3 length: 13 amino acids. V lost 4 bases to trimming and J lost 6 bases, with 9 bases between them. From germline, CDR1 is MNHEY and CDR2 SMNVEV (reference sequence). The CDR3 sequence is CASSSAGPGELFF. CDR3 sequence (DNA): TGTGCCAGCAGTTCTGCGGGACCCGGGGAGCTGTTTTTT.

This clonotype was seen more than once but under ten times. CDR3 in amino acids: CSVDRVGGYTF. The CDR3 DNA is TGCAGCGTCGACAGGGTGGGCGGCTACACCTTC. The chain joins TRBV29-1 to TRBJ1-2, with TRBD1 matching 7 bases. Unmatched junction bases numbered 6, after V lost 6 bases and J lost 8 bases. The CDR3 extends over 11 amino acids. From germline, CDR1 is SQVTM and CDR2 ANQGSEA.

Points on this clonotype: At one of its ends the junction is not consistent with the germline gene, which may arise from a read error. V usage is TRBV5-5 and J usage is TRBJ2-1, with D perhaps being TRBD1 or TRBD2 (5 bases each). CDR3 length: 13 residues. Germline V lookup: CDR1 SGHKS, CDR2 YYEKEE (reference sequence). The CDR3 region is CASSPGPYSEQFF. The CDR3 bases are TGTGCCAGCAGCCCGGGACCCTACAGTGAGCAGTTCTTC.

This chain uses TRBV20-1 with TRBJ2-5; D possibly corresponds to TRBD1 (6 bases). The CDR3 has 17 amino acids. Trimming pared 0 bases from V and 5 bases from J, leaving 22 bases between. Germline values: CDR1 DFQATT, CDR2 SNEGSKA (reference sequence). The CDR3 here is CSARDRTGKGRRETQYF. Here the CDR3 DNA reads TGCAGTGCTAGAGATCGCACAGGGAAGGGCAGGAGGGAGACCCAGTACTTC.

This clonotype has only a few counts. The chain carries TRBV7-8 and TRBJ2-7, with TRBD1 matching 10 bases. The CDR3 runs to 15 residues. Trimming removed 4 bases from V and 12 bases from J; junction bases left unmatched: 15. From germline, CDR1 is SGHVS and CDR2 FQNEAQ. The CDR3 nucleotides are TGTGCCAGCAGCTCCGGGACAGGGGAGGCCTATTCTTGGTACTTC. The encoded protein is CASSSGTGEAYSWYF.

About this clonotype: This could be a read error, since a much larger clone is one nucleotide away. The chain has TRBV7-6 and TRBJ2-1; no clear D. This CDR3 is built from 13 residues. CDR1 and CDR2 (germline): SGHVS, FNYEAQ. CDR3: CASSLVKGNEQLF. In DNA, the CDR3 is TGTGCCAGCAGCTTAGTCAAGGGCAATGAGCAGCTCTTC.

This clonotype was detected a few times. The rearrangement links TRBV28 to TRBJ2-3; TRBD1 might be the D (6 bases). Trimming shortened V by 6 bases and J by 1 base, and 17 bases separated the two germline ends. Germline CDR1 is MDHEN and CDR2 is SYDVKM. CDR3 size: 16 residues. The CDR3: CASRFSTGQGTDTQYF. CDR3 nucleotide sequence: TGTGCCAGCAGATTTTCCACAGGGCAGGGCACAGATACGCAGTATTTT.

This clonotype was seen only a few times. The J gene is TRBJ2-7, the V gene TRBV6-1; no clear D gene. The germline gives CDR1 MNHNS, CDR2 SASEGT. CDR3 length: 13 residues. V was shortened by 10 bases and J by 2 bases, with 15 bases between the two germline ends. The CDR3 region has the DNA TGTGCCACCCTTAGACCGCTAACCTACGAGCAGTACGTC. Protein product: CATLRPLTYEQYV.

This clonotype occurred many times. The rearrangement links TRBV29-1 to TRBJ2-1; a weak D match, TRBD1 (6 bases). The CDR3 extends over 13 amino acids. Per germline, CDR1 SQVTM and CDR2 ANQGSEA. The V end lost 7 bases, the J end lost 9 bases, and 19 bases lay between the germline ends. The CDR3 nucleotides are TGCAGCGGTTTCTTGGGGACATTGGGTGAGCAGTTCTTC. Translating gives CSGFLGTLGEQFF.

This clonotype was counted ten times or more. The rearrangement links TRBV3-1 to TRBJ1-6; TRBD1 is a possible D gene (5 bases). The V and J ends lost 0 bases and 1 base respectively, with 10 bases between them. Germline CDR1 LGHDT, CDR2 YNNKEL (reference sequence). This CDR3 has 17 residues. The CDR3 DNA follows: TGTGCCAGCAGCCAAGAGTACCAGGGTTCCTATAATTCACCCCTCCACTTT. This codes for CASSQEYQGSYNSPLHF.

The V and J genes are TRBV29-1 and TRBJ1-2; perhaps TRBD1 as D (6 bases). Looked up from germline, CDR1 is SQVTM and CDR2 is ANQGSEA. Trimming stripped 3 bases from V and 4 bases from J, with 18 bases between. The CDR3 covers 15 residues. The CDR3 nucleotides are TGCAGCGTTGAGGGCAGGGGAACTCCCGTCTATGGCTACACCTTC. This encodes CSVEGRGTPVYGYTF.

This rearrangement joins TRBV2 to TRBJ1-3, with D maybe TRBD1 (6 bases). V dropped 5 bases and J dropped 0 bases, with 14 bases sitting between them. This CDR3 contains 16 residues. Germline V CDR1 and CDR2: SNHLY, FYNNEI. The CDR3 DNA is TGTGCCAGCAGTTATGAGACAGGACGCTCTGGAAACACCATATATTTT. Translated, it gives CASSYETGRSGNTIYF.

This clonotype was observed a handful of times. The chain recombines TRBV20-1 with TRBJ2-5, with 11 positions matching TRBD2. V dropped 3 bases and J dropped 1; count of bases not matched to a gene: 7. Germline loops: CDR1 DFQATT, CDR2 SNEGSKA (reference sequence). The CDR3 has 16 amino acids. The CDR3 is CSASGTSGRPQETQYF. The CDR3 coding sequence is TGCAGTGCTAGCGGCACTAGCGGGAGACCCCAAGAGACCCAGTACTTC.